This record looks at one T cell receptor (beta chain) sequence and its context. This entry is derived from a study of blood T cell repertoires in COVID-19. At the level of the study: The United States, Italy and Spain provided the acute and convalescent COVID-19 samples. Sample material is recorded as cDNA or gDNA derived from T cells, B-cell-depleted T cells, or PBMCs.

Germline V gene lookup returns CDR1 SGHAT and CDR2 FQDESV (reference sequence). The length of the CDR3 is 14 residues. V was shortened by 5 bases and J by 1 base, with 11 bases between the two germline ends. Original analysis: Estimated nucleated cell counts came from reference gene primer amplification. Sequencing was performed with immunoSEQ multiplex PCR; in TCRdb, only in-frame clones are kept and a portion is missing. V and J calls and clone size are copied from that table; D and trimming were computed from the DNA. Among more than 250,000 clones listed, more than 70% were seen once. The Seattle patients joined while their infection was active and were tracked longitudinally afterward.

The sample comprised peripheral blood. V is TRBV11-1 and J is TRBJ1-1; D might be TRBD1 (6 bases). The TCR sequence derives from a woman under 40 with COVID-19, enrolled during active disease. The CDR3 sequence: CASSAQGWNTEAFF. Here the CDR3 DNA reads TGTGCCAGCAGCGCACAGGGATGGAACACTGAAGCTTTCTTT.